This T cell receptor beta chain originates from a study of cytomegalovirus exposure and HLA in healthy donors. The PCR had 60 Vbeta and 13 Jbeta primers. The method was immunoSEQ multiplex PCR; TCRdb's version includes in-frame clones alone and lacks a portion of them. The table has tens of thousands of clones, about 72% seen once. On this clone itself: As yet, its antigen is unknown.

Regarding the study as a whole: Presence/absence analysis assumed near-uniform sequencing depth across donors. The authors later found most CMV-associated TCR beta chains appeared HLA-restricted. What was likely a sequencing artifact was a cluster of highly shared sequence variants.

Germline CDR1 is LNHDA and CDR2 is SQIVND (reference sequence). CDR3 size: 16 residues. This clonotype was obtained from a man aged 35-49 years in good health and CMV-seropositive. The sample taken for sequencing was PBMCs. The chain carries TRBV19 and TRBJ2-5; TRBD1 matches 7 bases. TRBJ2-7 explains the end of the DNA better; the J call may be wrong. This chain's CDR3 is CASSAMTGKLQYEQYF. The CDR3 nucleotides read TGTGCCAGTAGTGCAATGACAGGGAAACTACAATACGAGCAGTACTTC.